This T cell receptor beta chain was sequenced during a study of T cells in Graves' hyperthyroidism and ophthalmopathy. TCR beta CDR3 regions were amplified from RNA transcripts. The TCR CDR3 was amplified in a first-round RT-PCR using the HTBI primer set. TCRdb reprocessed the multiplex PCR reads with MiXCR, giving one entry per CDR3 protein. The sample yields 300,000 to 500,000 distinct CDR3 sequences, under 15% seen once. This clonotype was observed a handful of times. V shed 1 base and J 3 bases; nucleotides not matched to a gene: 5. Germline lookup yields CDR1 MNHNY and CDR2 SVGAGI (reference sequence). The CDR3 sequence is 16 residues long.

The sequenced sample consisted of blood. The chain carries TRBV6-6 and TRBJ2-3; 9 bases are shared with TRBD2. The clonotype originates from a woman aged 25 to 39 with Graves' hyperthyroidism. This CDR3 reads CASSYLRAGGTDTQYF. DNA for the CDR3: TGTGCCAGCAGTTACTTACGAGCGGGAGGAACAGATACGCAGTATTTT.